The subject of this entry is one T cell receptor beta chain. This CDR3 comprises 13 residues. V dropped 8 bases and J dropped 6 bases, with 15 bases sitting between them. Germline V gene sequence: CDR1 SNHLY, CDR2 FYNNEI. The sample comes from a study of T cell changes during pregnancy in multiple sclerosis. Produced via immunoSEQ multiplex PCR; TCRdb's table is partial and in-frame only. Among roughly 65,000 clones, about 90% were seen once, and the ten largest hold approximately 1.5%. This sequence joins TRBV2 and TRBJ2-3; TRBD1 is a possible D gene (5 bases). Here the sequenced sample was peripheral blood, taken in the third trimester of pregnancy. The sequence came from a female donor in good health, enrolled as a control in a pregnancy study. The DNA of the CDR3 is TGTGCCAGCCAGGGCCTGCCTGGGGATACGCAGTATTTT. Its translation is CASQGLPGDTQYF.